This is a list of T cell receptor beta chains from one sample in a study of blood T cell repertoires in COVID-19. Generated by immunoSEQ multiplex PCR, the TCRdb table keeps only in-frame clones and is missing some. Among 300,000 to 450,000 clones listed, roughly 85% were seen once. The material sequenced was peripheral blood. These receptors were collected from a woman aged 18-29 years with acute or convalescent COVID-19. The CDR3 runs from the conserved cysteine through the conserved F or W. A D gene is named only where the DNA matches it firmly. Clone size is not always given. Where it is, it says once, few, many or a class for expanded clones.

size,V,D,J,DNA,CDR3
NA,TRBV9,NA,TRBJ2-4,TGTGCCAGCAGCGAGGGAGGACCGTCCAGAGGCAGATCGTCCAAAAACATTCAGTACTTC,CASSEGGPSRGRSSKNIQYF
NA,TRBV14,TRBD1,TRBJ2-1,TGTGCCAGCAGCCAAGGGTACGGGCTCCGGGACAGAAAAAATGAGCAGTTCTTC,CASSQGYGLRDRKNEQFF
NA,TRBV15,TRBD1,TRBJ1-5,TGTGCCACCAGTAACGAGGGGGCCAGGGGCAATCAGCCCCAGCATTTT,CATSNEGARGNQPQHF
NA,TRBV19,TRBD1,TRBJ1-2,TGTGCCAGTAGTATAACCCCCACGTGGACAGGGGGAGGCTACACCTTC,CASSITPTWTGGGYTF
NA,TRBV10-3,NA,TRBJ1-2,TGTGCCATCAGTGAGTCCGCAACAAACAACTATGGCTACACCTTC,CAISESATNNYGYTF
NA,TRBV28,NA,TRBJ2-7,TGTGCCAGCAGTTTACGCAGGGAAATTTACGAGCAGTACTTC,CASSLRREIYEQYF
NA,TRBV5-4,TRBD1,TRBJ2-7,TGTGCCAGCAGCCCCCGTGGACAGGGGTACTACGAGCAGTACTTC,CASSPRGQGYYEQYF
NA,TRBV6-5,NA,TRBJ2-7,TGTGCCAGCAGTTACGGCGGAACCTCCTACGAGCAGTACTTC,CASSYGGTSYEQYF
NA,TRBV3-1/TRBV3-2,TRBD2,TRBJ2-3,TGTGCCAGCAGCCCCACACTAGCGGGGAGGGTAGATACGCAGTATTTT,CASSPTLAGRVDTQYF
NA,TRBV6-1,NA,TRBJ1-5,TGTGCCAGCAGTGAGATCGCGGGGGGACAGCCCCAGCATTTT,CASSEIAGGQPQHF
NA,TRBV9,NA,TRBJ2-7,TGTGCCAGCAGCCACTGGGCGGGGGCGCGGTACGAGCAGTACTTC,CASSHWAGARYEQYF
NA,TRBV28,NA,TRBJ2-7,TGTGCCAGCCGAAGCTATCGGGGGGCCCCCTACGAGCAGTACTTC,CASRSYRGAPYEQYF
NA,TRBV9,NA,TRBJ1-1,TGTGCCAGCAGCCCCAGGGGTGGAACTGAAGCTTTCTTT,CASSPRGGTEAFF
NA,TRBV19,TRBD2,TRBJ2-1,TGTGCCAGTAGTATGGGCGGAGGGACTACCACTCCGGGCAATGAGCAGTTCTTC,CASSMGGGTTTPGNEQFF
NA,TRBV9,NA,TRBJ2-1,TGTGCCAGCAGCGTTAGTGGGGGACAATACAATGAGCAGTTCTTC,CASSVSGGQYNEQFF
NA,TRBV28,NA,TRBJ1-1,TGTGCCAGCAGTCAAAGACACCCCACTGAAGCTTTCTTT,CASSQRHPTEAFF
NA,TRBV7-8,NA,TRBJ1-1,TGTGCCAGCAGCCCAGGCGAGTTGAACACTGAAGCTTTCTTT,CASSPGELNTEAFF
NA,TRBV23-1,TRBD1,TRBJ1-2,TGCGCCACAACAAAACCAAAGCTTCTCGGGACAGTTCGCTCCTATGGCTACACCTTC,CATTKPKLLGTVRSYGYTF
NA,TRBV9,NA,TRBJ2-7,TGTGCCAGCAGCGTAGGCCCAGGATCCTACGAGCAGTACTTC,CASSVGPGSYEQYF
NA,TRBV7-6,TRBD1,TRBJ1-2,TGTGCCAGCAGCTTAGGACAGGGGGCTAACTATGGCTACACCTTC,CASSLGQGANYGYTF
once,TRBV28,NA,TRBJ2-3,TGTGCCAGCAGTCTACGGGGTAGAGCAGATACGCAGTATTTT,CASSLRGRADTQYF
NA,TRBV5-1,TRBD1,TRBJ2-2,TGCGCCAGCAGCTGGGACAGGGTGATGACCGGGGAGCTGTTTTTT,CASSWDRVMTGELFF
NA,TRBV5-1,NA,TRBJ2-7,TGCGCCAGCAGCTTGGCCGTAGGAGGGGGCCAGGACGAGCAGTACTTC,CASSLAVGGGQDEQYF
NA,TRBV11-2,NA,TRBJ1-1,TGTGCCAGCAGCTTAGCAAATACAGGGAGGGGTTCAGCTTTCTTT,CASSLANTGRGSAFF
once,TRBV5-6,TRBD1,TRBJ1-1,TGTGCCAGCAGCTTAGGGACAGGTGATGAAGCTTTCTTT,CASSLGTGDEAFF
few,TRBV30,NA,TRBJ1-4,TGTGCCTGGAGTAGAGGTGCAGGGGAGGAAAAACTGTTTTTT,CAWSRGAGEEKLFF
few,TRBV7-6,NA,TRBJ1-1,TGTGCCAGCAGCTCCCGGGCCGGGGGGAGGAACACTGAAGCTTTCTTT,CASSSRAGGRNTEAFF
NA,TRBV28,TRBD1,TRBJ1-2,TGTGCCAGCAGCGTCCGGGACAGGGGTTTTGGGGGCTACACCTTC,CASSVRDRGFGGYTF
NA,TRBV6-5,NA,TRBJ2-1,TGTGCCACCACGCGACTCGGGAGCTCCTACAATGAGCAGTTCTTC,CATTRLGSSYNEQFF
NA,TRBV3-1/TRBV3-2,TRBD1,TRBJ1-1,TGTGCCAGCAGCCACCAGGGGGCGAGGACTGAAGCTTTCTTT,CASSHQGARTEAFF
NA,TRBV3-1/TRBV3-2,NA,TRBJ1-1,TGTGCCAGCAGCCAAGATAGGACTTGGGACACTGAAGCTTTCTTT,CASSQDRTWDTEAFF
once,TRBV5-1,NA,TRBJ1-5,TGCGCCAGCAGCATTCGTCAGGGCGGTCAGCCCCAGCATTTT,CASSIRQGGQPQHF
NA,TRBV2,NA,TRBJ1-1,TGTGCCAGCAGTGAAAGTAGGGGGTACACTGAAGCTTTCTTT,CASSESRGYTEAFF
NA,TRBV6-5,TRBD1,TRBJ1-2,TGTGCCAGCACACAGGGGGCTGGGAATGGCTACACCTTC,CASTQGAGNGYTF
NA,TRBV9,NA,TRBJ2-7,TGTGCCAGCAGGAACGAACTAGCCCCCTACGAGCAGTACTTC,CASRNELAPYEQYF
NA,TRBV29-1,NA,TRBJ1-2,TGCAGCGTTGGAGCCGCTCAACCCTCAAAAGGAGACTATGGCTACACCTTC,CSVGAAQPSKGDYGYTF
once,TRBV7-2,TRBD2,TRBJ2-1,TGTGCCAGCAGCTTAACGGGACTAGCGGGACCGAGCTCCTACAATGAGCAGTTCTTC,CASSLTGLAGPSSYNEQFF
NA,TRBV10-1,TRBD2,TRBJ2-3,TGCGCCAGCAGCCCTAGCGGGGCTAGCACAGATACGCAGTATTTT,CASSPSGASTDTQYF
NA,TRBV2,NA,TRBJ1-6,TGTGCCACTACGAACGGGGTACCCCTCCACTTT,CATTNGVPLHF
once,TRBV9,NA,TRBJ2-7,TGTGCCAGCATCAAAAGGCGGGGACCCTCCTACGAGCAGTACTTC,CASIKRRGPSYEQYF
NA,TRBV10-1,NA,TRBJ1-2,TGCGCCAGCAGTGAGCAGGCTACCTATGGCTACACCTTC,CASSEQATYGYTF
NA,TRBV5-5,TRBD1,TRBJ1-6,TGTGCCAGCAGCTTGGGAACTCGGGACAGGGTACTTTCCTATAATTCACCCCTCCACTTT,CASSLGTRDRVLSYNSPLHF
NA,TRBV6-5,NA,TRBJ2-4,TGTGCCAGCAGTTCTTCTAGGACAGTAGCCAAAAACATTCAGTACTTC,CASSSSRTVAKNIQYF
NA,TRBV9,TRBD1,TRBJ1-3,TGTGCCAGCAGCGTAGCCAGGACAGGAGGGGTTGGAAACACCATATATTTT,CASSVARTGGVGNTIYF
NA,TRBV12-5,NA,TRBJ2-3,TGTGCTAGTGGTTTGGCGGGGGACCCAAAGGGAGATACGCAGTATTTT,CASGLAGDPKGDTQYF
NA,TRBV28,TRBD2,TRBJ2-7,TGTGCCAGCAGTATCCGACTAGCGGGAGGCCACGAGCAGTACTTC,CASSIRLAGGHEQYF
NA,TRBV5-1,NA,TRBJ1-1,TGCGCCAGCAGCTCGGGAGACTTTAACACTGAAGCTTTCTTT,CASSSGDFNTEAFF
NA,TRBV13,NA,TRBJ1-1,TGTGCCAGCAGCTTGGCGGGCTACTCGAACACTGAAGCTTTCTTT,CASSLAGYSNTEAFF
NA,TRBV11-2,TRBD2,TRBJ2-7,TGTGCCAGCAGCTTAAGAGTAGGACTAGCGGGTCACGAGCAGTACTTC,CASSLRVGLAGHEQYF
NA,TRBV6-6,TRBD1,TRBJ1-4,TGTGCCAGCTTAGAGGGGGCAGGGACCGAAAAACTGTTTTTT,CASLEGAGTEKLFF
NA,TRBV19,NA,TRBJ1-1,TGTGCCAGTCACCGTGGCAGTATGAACACTGAAGCTTTCTTT,CASHRGSMNTEAFF
NA,TRBV7-8,TRBD1,TRBJ2-7,TGTGCCAGCAGGCTCAGGGACAGTTCCTACGAGCAGTACTTC,CASRLRDSSYEQYF
NA,TRBV9,NA,TRBJ2-7,TGTGCCAGCAGCGTGTCCGGGGAACCCTACGAGCAGTACTTC,CASSVSGEPYEQYF
NA,TRBV7-8,TRBD2,TRBJ2-4,TGTGCCAGCAGCCCCTGGACTAGCGGGAGCCCCGGGATTCAGTACTTC,CASSPWTSGSPGIQYF